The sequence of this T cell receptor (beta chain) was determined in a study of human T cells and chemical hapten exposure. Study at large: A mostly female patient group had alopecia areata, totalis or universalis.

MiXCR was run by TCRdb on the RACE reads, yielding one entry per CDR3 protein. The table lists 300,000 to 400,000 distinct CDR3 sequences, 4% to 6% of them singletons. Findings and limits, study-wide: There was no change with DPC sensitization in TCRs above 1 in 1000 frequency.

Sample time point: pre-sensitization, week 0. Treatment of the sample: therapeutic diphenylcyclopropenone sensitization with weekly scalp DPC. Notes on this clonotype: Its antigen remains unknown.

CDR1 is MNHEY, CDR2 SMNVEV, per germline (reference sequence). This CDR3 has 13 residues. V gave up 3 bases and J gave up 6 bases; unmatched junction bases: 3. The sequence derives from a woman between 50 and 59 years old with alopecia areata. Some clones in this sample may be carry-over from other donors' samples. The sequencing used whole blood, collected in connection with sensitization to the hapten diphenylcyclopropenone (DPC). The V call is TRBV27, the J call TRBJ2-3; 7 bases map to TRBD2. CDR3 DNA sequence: TGTGCCAGCAGTTTGGGAGGGTTTGATACGCAGTATTTT. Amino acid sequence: CASSLGGFDTQYF.